This T cell receptor beta chain is from a study of T cell changes during pregnancy in multiple sclerosis. Method: immunoSEQ multiplex PCR; TCRdb's copy keeps in-frame clones and lacks some. The sample carries under 70,000 clones, around 90% recorded once. CDR3 length equals 13 residues. V was cut by 3 bases and J by 1 base, with 6 bases left in between. CDR1 MNHEY and CDR2 SMNVEV come from the germline V gene (reference sequence). This clone was observed a few times. The source is a female donor in good health, enrolled as a control in a pregnancy study. The chain has TRBV27 and TRBJ1-1, with D uncertain. The source material was peripheral blood, sampled in the third trimester of pregnancy. This chain's CDR3 is CASSFAGNTEAFF. For the CDR3, the DNA is TGTGCCAGCAGTTTCGCAGGGAACACTGAAGCTTTCTTT.